The rows below give T cell receptor beta chains drawn from one sample of a study of blood T cell repertoires in COVID-19. Method: immunoSEQ multiplex PCR; TCRdb's copy keeps in-frame clones and lacks some. The profile shows about 400,000 clones, roughly 90% of them singletons. Sequencing was done on a sample of peripheral blood. The receptors come from a woman in her sixties with COVID-19, enrolled during active disease. The CDR3 runs from the conserved cysteine through the conserved F or W. D genes are given only for firm matches. Size values are once, few and many counts, or a class for expanded clones, and some rows have none.

v_gene	d_gene	abundance	j_gene	CDR3aa	CDR3nt
TRBV5-5	NA	few	TRBJ1-3	CASSLTVSGNTIYF	TGTGCCAGCAGCTTGACAGTCTCTGGAAACACCATATATTTT
TRBV5-1	NA	once	TRBJ2-1	CASSLAAGNLQGEQFF	TGCGCCAGCAGCTTGGCCGCGGGTAATTTACAAGGTGAGCAGTTCTTC
TRBV11-1	NA	NA	TRBJ1-1	CASSLLGARTEAFF	TGTGCCAGCAGCTTATTGGGGGCAAGGACTGAAGCTTTCTTT
TRBV11-3	TRBD2	NA	TRBJ2-1	CASSLASGGASYNEQFF	TGTGCCAGCAGCTTAGCTAGCGGGGGGGCCTCCTACAATGAGCAGTTCTTC
TRBV6-5	TRBD1	once	TRBJ1-2	CASGQGGGYTF	TGTGCCAGTGGACAGGGCGGTGGCTACACCTTC
TRBV7-9	NA	NA	TRBJ1-5	CASSLGQGSGRNQPQHF	TGTGCCAGCAGCTTAGGTCAGGGAAGTGGGCGTAATCAGCCCCAGCATTTT
TRBV5-4	NA	NA	TRBJ1-1	CASSLAGGNTEAFF	TGTGCCAGCAGCTTGGCGGGGGGGAACACTGAAGCTTTCTTT
TRBV5-1	NA	NA	TRBJ1-4	CASSREGANEKLFF	TGCGCCAGCAGCAGGGAGGGCGCTAATGAAAAACTGTTTTTT
TRBV19	TRBD2	NA	TRBJ2-1	CASSIAGTSGNEQFF	TGTGCCAGTAGTATAGCGGGGACTAGCGGCAACGAGCAGTTCTTC
TRBV2	TRBD2	NA	TRBJ2-5	CASTFRRAGGETQYF	TGTGCCAGCACCTTCAGGAGGGCGGGGGGGGAGACCCAGTACTTC
TRBV18	NA	NA	TRBJ2-6	CASSPTQVTNVLTF	TGTGCCAGCTCACCCACCCAGGTTACCAACGTCCTGACTTTC
TRBV18	TRBD1	NA	TRBJ1-3	CASSPPSSGGSGNTIYF	TGTGCCAGCTCACCACCGAGTTCAGGGGGCTCTGGAAACACCATATATTTT
TRBV10-3	TRBD2	NA	TRBJ2-5	CAISDIAGGRQAKTQYF	TGTGCCATCAGTGATATTGCGGGGGGCCGCCAGGCAAAGACCCAGTACTTC
TRBV3-1/TRBV3-2	TRBD1	NA	TRBJ1-5	CASRLGTGESQPQHF	TGTGCCAGCAGGCTCGGGACAGGGGAAAGCCAGCCCCAGCATTTT
TRBV7-9	NA	NA	TRBJ1-1	CASSLSGDAEAFF	TGTGCCAGCAGCTTATCAGGGGACGCTGAAGCTTTCTTT
TRBV4-1	NA	many	TRBJ1-1	CASSPRRDTEAFF	TGCGCCAGCAGCCCCCGACGGGATACTGAAGCTTTCTTT
TRBV27	NA	NA	TRBJ1-6	CASGPGHLSTLHF	TGTGCCAGCGGTCCGGGACACCTTTCGACCCTCCACTTT
TRBV4-1	NA	NA	TRBJ2-5	CASSQFRKETQYF	TGCGCCAGCAGCCAATTCAGAAAAGAGACCCAGTACTTC
TRBV13	TRBD1	NA	TRBJ2-7	CASSLGGQGYEQYF	TGTGCCAGCAGCTTAGGCGGACAGGGCTACGAGCAGTACTTC
TRBV11-1	NA	NA	TRBJ2-5	CASSYFGGETQYF	TGTGCCAGCAGCTACTTCGGGGGAGAGACCCAGTACTTC
TRBV5-1	TRBD1	NA	TRBJ1-4	CASSLAGTGLEKLFF	TGCGCCAGCAGCTTGGCCGGGACAGGCCTAGAAAAACTGTTTTTT
TRBV11-3	NA	NA	TRBJ2-7	CASSPGLDLEQYF	TGTGCCAGCAGCCCGGGACTGGACCTCGAGCAGTACTTC
TRBV18	TRBD1	few	TRBJ1-5	CASSPPPGTGGNQPQHF	TGTGCCAGCTCACCACCCCCCGGGACAGGGGGCAATCAGCCCCAGCATTTT
TRBV5-1	TRBD1	once	TRBJ1-2	CASSSMTGGQYGYTF	TGCGCCAGCAGCTCCATGACAGGGGGCCAATATGGCTACACCTTC
TRBV6-6	NA	NA	TRBJ1-2	CASSLAGGATNYGYTYGYTF	TGTGCCAGCAGCTTGGCGGGAGGAGCAACTAACTATGGCTACACCTATGGCTACACCTTC
TRBV6-2/TRBV6-3	TRBD1	NA	TRBJ1-5	CASSYRGTGLRQPQHF	TGTGCCAGCAGTTACCGCGGGACAGGGTTGAGGCAGCCCCAGCATTTT
TRBV10-2	NA	NA	TRBJ1-5	CASSDRELYSNQPQHF	TGCGCCAGCAGTGATAGGGAGCTTTATAGCAATCAGCCCCAGCATTTT
TRBV21-1	NA	NA	TRBJ2-7	CASSQGQGSSYEQYF	TGTGCCAGCAGCCAGGGTCAGGGCTCCTCCTACGAGCAGTACTTC
TRBV27	NA	NA	TRBJ1-5	CASSLTGSQPQHF	TGTGCCAGCAGTTTAACAGGGAGTCAGCCCCAGCATTTT
TRBV7-2	NA	NA	TRBJ1-5	CASSLDGDFQHF	TGTGCCAGCAGCTTAGACGGAGACTTCCAGCATTTT
TRBV20-1	NA	once	TRBJ2-7	CSASDEIYEQYF	TGCAGTGCTAGTGATGAGATATACGAGCAGTACTTC
TRBV5-1	TRBD1	NA	TRBJ1-2	CASSPGQGALDGYTF	TGCGCCAGCAGCCCTGGACAGGGGGCTTTGGACGGCTACACCTTC
TRBV18	TRBD2	once	TRBJ2-1	CASSPITGGTNEQFF	TGTGCCAGCTCACCAATTACGGGGGGGACCAATGAGCAGTTCTTC
TRBV7-6	NA	NA	TRBJ2-7	CASSAFWAGEQYF	TGTGCCAGCAGCGCGTTCTGGGCGGGGGAGCAGTACTTC
TRBV3-1/TRBV3-2	NA	NA	TRBJ1-1	CASSQTTVNTEAFF	TGTGCCAGCAGCCAAACCACAGTGAACACTGAAGCTTTCTTT
TRBV5-4	TRBD1	NA	TRBJ1-4	CASSQDRTNEKLFF	TGTGCCAGCAGCCAGGACAGGACCAATGAAAAACTGTTTTTT
TRBV12-5	TRBD1	NA	TRBJ1-4	CASGLGQGLYEKLFF	TGTGCTAGTGGTTTAGGACAGGGGTTATATGAAAAACTGTTTTTT
TRBV5-1	NA	few	TRBJ2-7	CASSLAVFSYEQYF	TGCGCCAGCAGCTTGGCCGTGTTTTCCTACGAGCAGTACTTC
TRBV6-5	TRBD2	once	TRBJ2-3	CASAGTSSTDTQYF	TGTGCCAGCGCCGGGACTAGCTCCACAGATACGCAGTATTTT
TRBV13	TRBD2	many	TRBJ2-2	CASSPGLAGGPRRTGELFF	TGTGCCAGCAGCCCCGGACTAGCGGGGGGGCCGAGGAGGACCGGGGAGCTGTTTTTT
TRBV19	NA	NA	TRBJ1-2	CASSMWSKGYTF	TGTGCCAGTAGTATGTGGAGCAAAGGCTACACCTTC
TRBV5-1	NA	NA	TRBJ1-1	CASSSVRGNTEAFF	TGCGCCAGCAGCTCGGTTAGGGGGAACACTGAAGCTTTCTTT
TRBV7-2	NA	NA	TRBJ2-1	CATGGDPYNEQFF	TGTGCCACCGGGGGAGACCCATACAATGAGCAGTTCTTC
TRBV2	TRBD1	NA	TRBJ1-2	CASSVRGPNYGYTF	TGTGCCAGCAGTGTCAGGGGGCCTAACTATGGCTACACCTTC